The present T cell receptor (beta chain) was sequenced within a study of chemoradiotherapy in HPV16-positive cancers. Trimming stripped 2 bases from V and 5 bases from J, with 10 bases between. There are 14 residues in the CDR3. Per germline, CDR1 SGHKS and CDR2 YYEKEE (reference sequence). Notes on the study in general: During treatment, candidate HPV-specific clones and E7-related motifs expanded in tumor.

Notes on this clone: Its antigen is unidentified.

Measured with immunoSEQ multiplex PCR; TCRdb has only the in-frame clones, and not every one. The sample lists 2,500 to 3,500 clones, 77% occurring once. This chain connects TRBV5-5 to TRBJ2-2; D unclear. This receptor was identified in a human donor with HPV-associated anogenital cancer. The source was tumor tissue, collected from a patient who underwent chemoradiotherapy. Here the CDR3 reads CASSFGPTTGELFF. In nucleotides, the CDR3 is TGTGCCAGCAGCTTCGGACCTACTACCGGGGAGCTGTTTTTT.